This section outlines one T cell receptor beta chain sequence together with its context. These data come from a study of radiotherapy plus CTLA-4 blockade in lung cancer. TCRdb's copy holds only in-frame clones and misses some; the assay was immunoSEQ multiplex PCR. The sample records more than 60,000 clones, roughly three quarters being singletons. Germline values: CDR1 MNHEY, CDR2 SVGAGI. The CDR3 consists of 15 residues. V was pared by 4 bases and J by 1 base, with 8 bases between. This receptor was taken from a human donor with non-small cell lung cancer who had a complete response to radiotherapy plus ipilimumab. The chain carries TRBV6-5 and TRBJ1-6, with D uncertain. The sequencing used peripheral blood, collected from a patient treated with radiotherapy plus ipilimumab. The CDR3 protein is CASSSVRSYNSPLHF. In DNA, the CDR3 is TGTGCCAGCAGTTCTGTGAGGTCCTATAATTCACCCCTCCACTTT.